These 30 T cell receptor beta chains share one sample of origin, sequenced in a study of identical twins. A single record per CDR3 protein comes from TCRdb applying MiXCR to the 5' RACE reads. The sample records approximately 690,000 distinct CDR3 sequences, around 5.7% being singletons. The sequencing input was naive T cells sorted from blood. The receptors derive from a man between 18 and 35 years old in good health.

This clonotype appeared a few times. The V and J genes are TRBV7-7 and TRBJ2-2, with TRBD1 identical over 7 bases. The CDR3 has 17 residues. Germline CDR1 reads SSHAT; CDR2 reads FNYEAQ (reference sequence). The V and J ends lost 6 bases and 2 bases, in that order; junction bases with no gene match: 12. The CDR3 bases are TGTGCCAGCAGGCTATACAGGGGATGCGGTAACACCGGGGAGCTGTTTTTT. Translating gives CASRLYRGCGNTGELFF.

The V gene is TRBV11-1, the J gene TRBJ2-6; possible D gene TRBD1, 6 bases. The CDR3 length is 18 residues. V was trimmed by 0 bases and J by 3 bases, leaving 15 bases between them. The germline gives CDR1 SGHAT, CDR2 FQDESV (reference sequence). The DNA of the CDR3 is TGTGCCAGCAGCTTAGCTTTTGGGGGCCGCGGTGGGGCCAACGTCCTGACTTTC. Translation: CASSLAFGGRGGANVLTF.

This clonotype was found many times. This chain joins TRBV14 and TRBJ2-3, with 7 positions matching TRBD2. This CDR3 has 17 amino acids. Germline CDR1 and CDR2: SGHDN and FVKESK. The J segment lost 4 bases and the V segment lost 1 base, leaving 11 bases of the junction unmatched. The CDR3 is CASSQVTGGRHADTQYF. As DNA, the CDR3 is TGTGCCAGCAGCCAAGTAACGGGAGGACGGCATGCAGATACGCAGTATTTT.

This clonotype showed up many times. The chain combines TRBV29-1 with TRBJ2-5; D not certain. The CDR3 is 13 residues long. V lost 2 bases and J 4 bases, leaving 11 bases between the germline ends. Germline CDR1 is SQVTM and CDR2 is ANQGSEA. Here the CDR3 reads CSVEILRVETQYF. CDR3 DNA: TGCAGCGTTGAAATTCTTCGGGTAGAGACCCAGTACTTC.

This clonotype was observed many times. The chain employs TRBV28 and TRBJ2-3, with 11 nucleotides matching TRBD2. The CDR3 is 17 residues long. Germline loops: CDR1 MDHEN, CDR2 SYDVKM. J lost 5 bases, V lost 6 bases, and 13 bases had no gene match. The CDR3, as DNA: TGTGCCAGCAGCTCCCCGGGACTAGCGGAGAAGGGAGATACGCAGTATTTT. This gives the protein CASSSPGLAEKGDTQYF.

This clonotype showed up just a few times. The chain carries TRBV18 and TRBJ1-1; TRBD1 matches at 7 bases. CDR1 is KGHSH, CDR2 LQKENI, per germline. The CDR3 runs to 13 residues. The ends lost 2 bases at V and 10 bases at J; junction bases unmatched: 7. The CDR3, as DNA: TGTGCCAGCTCACCAAAGCAGGGGGATGGAGCTTTCTTT. Encoded protein: CASSPKQGDGAFF.

The V and J genes are TRBV24-1 and TRBJ2-3; TRBD1 aligns across 12 bases. Unmatched junction bases numbered 6, after V lost 4 bases and J lost 5 bases. This CDR3 has 16 residues. From germline, CDR1 is KGHDR and CDR2 SFDVKD. The CDR3 sequence is CATSDWDRGPGDTQYF. The CDR3, as DNA: TGTGCCACCAGTGACTGGGACAGGGGGCCTGGAGATACGCAGTATTTT.

A remark on this clonotype: A much larger clone sits a single nucleotide away, making a read error possible. This rearrangement joins TRBV29-1 to TRBJ2-2; D tentatively reads TRBD1 or TRBD2 (7 bases each). Per the germline V gene, CDR1 is SQVTM and CDR2 is ANQGSEA. There are 12 residues in the CDR3. CDR3 DNA sequence: TGCAGCGTTCAGGGGGGGCGCGGGAAGCTGTTTTTT. This translates into CSVQGGRGKLFF.

Only a few counts were recorded for this clonotype. This chain joins TRBV4-3 and TRBJ2-5; D ambiguous. With 0 bases removed from V and 4 bases from J, the gap between germline ends came to 12 bases. CDR3 length: 15 residues. CDR1 LGHNA and CDR2 YSLEER come from the germline V gene. CDR3 region: CASSQDHRQSETQYF. The DNA of the CDR3 is TGCGCCAGCAGCCAAGATCATAGGCAGTCAGAGACCCAGTACTTC.

This clonotype was counted between two and nine times. This chain uses TRBV5-6 with TRBJ2-3, with D unclear. The CDR3 spans 16 residues. Germline assignment: CDR1 SGHDT and CDR2 YYEEEE. V lost 5 bases and J 0 bases, leaving 16 bases between the germline ends. CDR3 DNA: TGTGCCAGCAGTAACGGACCCTTTGGGAGCACAGATACGCAGTATTTT. This translates into CASSNGPFGSTDTQYF.

This clonotype was counted a few times. This chain joins TRBV4-3 and TRBJ2-2; no clear D. Germline V gene lookup returns CDR1 LGHNA and CDR2 YSLEER. Trimming pared 0 bases from V and 4 bases from J, leaving 12 bases between. The CDR3 totals 16 residues. The DNA for the CDR3 is TGCGCCAGCAGCCAAGATCGACTTTGGGGCACCGGGGAGCTGTTTTTT. Its translation is CASSQDRLWGTGELFF.

At least ten counts were recorded for this clonotype. The chain joins TRBV20-1 to TRBJ2-2; D possibly matches TRBD1 or TRBD2 (5 bases each). Germline CDR1 and CDR2: DFQATT and SNEGSKA (reference sequence). The CDR3 is 15 amino acids. V lost 0 bases and J 4 bases, leaving 12 bases between the germline ends. CDR3 region: CSAREVGRRTGELFF. The CDR3 DNA reads as TGCAGTGCTAGAGAGGTGGGACGTCGCACCGGGGAGCTGTTTTTT.

This clonotype was seen many times. This chain connects TRBV10-3 to TRBJ2-3; TRBD2 matches at 12 bases. Germline CDR1 ENHRY, CDR2 SYGVKD. CDR3 length equals 16 residues. Trimming cost V 6 bases and J 0 bases; bases outside gene matches: 4. The CDR3 sequence is CAIRGGTSGSTDTQYF. The CDR3 DNA is TGTGCCATCAGAGGAGGGACTAGCGGGAGCACAGATACGCAGTATTTT.

V usage is TRBV20-1 and J usage is TRBJ2-5; 8 positions agree with TRBD2. CDR1 DFQATT and CDR2 SNEGSKA come from the germline V gene (reference sequence). The CDR3 length is 14 residues. The junction had 9 bases not matched to a gene; V was cut back by 5 bases and J by 4 bases. The chain's CDR3 is CSAARGGARETQYF. Written as DNA, the CDR3 is TGCAGTGCTGCCCGGGGGGGAGCGAGAGAGACCCAGTACTTC.

V is TRBV20-1 and J is TRBJ2-3; 13 bases are shared with TRBD2. Germline trimming cut 2 bases from V and 4 bases from J; bases unmatched to any gene: 3. CDR1 DFQATT and CDR2 SNEGSKA come from the germline V gene (reference sequence). The CDR3 is 15 amino acids. The DNA for the CDR3 is TGCAGTGCTAGATGGACTAGCGGGAGCTCAGATACGCAGTATTTT. Protein product: CSARWTSGSSDTQYF.

DNA for the CDR3: TGCGCCAGCAGCCAAGATGGCTCATATACGCAGTATTTT. Protein product: CASSQDGSYTQYF. V is TRBV4-3 and J is TRBJ2-3; D not resolved. Germline CDR1 is LGHNA and CDR2 is YSLEER. The CDR3 has 13 residues. V lost 0 bases and J lost 7, with 8 bases in between.

This clonotype showed up many times. The V call is TRBV29-1, the J call TRBJ2-5; D gene unclear. V lost 6 bases, J lost 2 bases, and 13 bases lay in between. CDR3 length: 13 residues. Germline V CDR1 and CDR2: SQVTM, ANQGSEA. The CDR3 DNA sequence: TGCAGCGTAACCGGGTCAGAGCAAGAGACCCAGTACTTC. Translating it yields CSVTGSEQETQYF.

This clonotype was picked up many times. The chain carries TRBV29-1 and TRBJ2-5; perhaps TRBD2 as D (6 bases). Trimming took 6 bases from V and 3 from J, leaving 14 bases between them. The CDR3 has 13 amino acids. The germline gives CDR1 SQVTM, CDR2 ANQGSEA. CDR3 sequence: CSVVAAHEETQYF. DNA of the CDR3: TGCAGCGTAGTAGCGGCACACGAAGAGACCCAGTACTTC.

This clonotype was detected many times. This rearrangement joins TRBV7-2 to TRBJ1-5, with D unresolved. Deletions cut 2 bases from V and 4 bases from J, with 12 bases between. CDR3 size: 15 residues. Germline CDR1 and CDR2: SGHTA and FQGNSA. The CDR3 reads CASSLNFGINQPQHF. The DNA of the CDR3 is TGTGCCAGCAGCTTAAACTTCGGGATAAATCAGCCCCAGCATTTT.

This clonotype was recorded at least ten times. This sequence joins TRBV10-3 and TRBJ2-3, with a possible D match to TRBD1 (5 bases). Looked up from germline, CDR1 is ENHRY and CDR2 is SYGVKD. This CDR3 has 16 residues. Deletions cut 4 bases from V and 4 bases from J, with 18 bases between. DNA of the CDR3: TGTGCCATCAGTGGCTTATACGAAGGGGTTGCAGATACGCAGTATTTT. Its protein product is CAISGLYEGVADTQYF.

This clonotype was counted many times. This chain links TRBV20-1 with TRBJ2-3; D remains unclear. Germline assignment: CDR1 DFQATT and CDR2 SNEGSKA (reference sequence). V was pared by 5 bases and J by 2 bases, with 11 bases between. The CDR3 is 13 residues long. CDR3 DNA sequence: TGCAGTGCTTGGGCGGAGAACACAGATACGCAGTATTTT. Encoded protein: CSAWAENTDTQYF.

The table lists this clonotype with many counts. This chain links TRBV27 with TRBJ2-7; 7 bases are shared with TRBD1. Germline CDR1 and CDR2: MNHEY and SMNVEV (reference sequence). The CDR3 is 15 residues long. V gave up 6 bases and J gave up 6 bases; unmatched junction bases: 14. The CDR3 is CASRETGAQGIEQYV. DNA of the CDR3: TGTGCCAGCAGGGAAACAGGGGCCCAGGGCATCGAGCAGTACGTC.

Remarks on this clonotype: A read error may be the cause here, since a much bigger clone is one base away. The genes are TRBV10-3 and TRBJ2-1; 8 bases line up with TRBD1. Germline CDR1 and CDR2: ENHRY and SYGVKD. This CDR3 spans 12 amino acids. The CDR3 region is CATQGDSNEEFF. CDR3 in DNA: TGTGCCACACAGGGGGATTCCAATGAGGAGTTCTTC.

This clonotype was recorded at least ten times. The chain joins TRBV7-6 to TRBJ1-3, with D perhaps matching TRBD1 (6 bases). The V and J ends lost 8 bases and 4 bases respectively, with 12 bases between them. Per germline, CDR1 SGHVS and CDR2 FNYEAQ. The CDR3 consists of 13 residues. This CDR3 reads CASSGTPGNTIYF. In DNA, the CDR3 is TGTGCCAGCTCCGGGACACCAGGAAACACCATATATTTT.

V gene TRBV15 combines with J gene TRBJ1-5; 11 bases are a match to TRBD1. The CDR3 loop spans 19 amino acids. Germline lookup yields CDR1 LNHNV and CDR2 YYDKDF (reference sequence). Trimming took 1 base from V and 2 from J; bases not matched to a gene: 10. The CDR3 coding sequence is TGTGCCACCAGCAGAGGCCCGGACAGGGGGCGCGTCGGCAATCAGCCCCAGCATTTT. It yields the protein CATSRGPDRGRVGNQPQHF.

J is TRBJ2-3 and V is TRBV20-1; 8 positions match TRBD2. V trimming: 6 bases; J trimming: 7 bases; junction bases outside the gene matches: 9. CDR1 is DFQATT, CDR2 SNEGSKA, per germline (reference sequence). This CDR3 is built from 13 residues. DNA for the CDR3: TGCAGTGCCCCGGGAGGGGTACGGAATACGCAGTATTTT. Its protein is CSAPGGVRNTQYF.

The sample holds a few counts of this clonotype. V and J are TRBV20-1 and TRBJ2-7, with 12 bases identical to TRBD2. Germline CDR1 DFQATT, CDR2 SNEGSKA (reference sequence). The CDR3 consists of 15 residues. V lost 5 bases and J lost 3; bases outside the gene matches: 8. As DNA, the CDR3 is TGCAGTGCTTGGACTAGCGGGGCCGCGGTCTACGAGCAGTACTTC. It encodes CSAWTSGAAVYEQYF.

A few counts support this clonotype. The V call is TRBV4-2, the J call TRBJ2-5; TRBD2 might be the D (6 bases). Germline V gene sequence: CDR1 LGHNA, CDR2 YNFKEQ. V was pared by 0 bases and J by 5 bases, with 7 bases between. The CDR3 has 13 residues. DNA for the CDR3: TGTGCCAGCAGCCAAGACCTAGCGGAGACCCAGTACTTC. Amino acid sequence: CASSQDLAETQYF.

This clonotype appeared many times. The rearrangement links TRBV9 to TRBJ2-2; D is ambiguous. V gave up 3 bases and J gave up 0 bases, with 15 bases separating them. This CDR3 spans 17 amino acids. Per the germline V gene, CDR1 is SGDLS and CDR2 is YYNGEE. CDR3 nucleotides: TGTGCCAGCAGCGCTTCCCCCGGCGGCGCGAACACCGGGGAGCTGTTTTTT. Its protein is CASSASPGGANTGELFF.

This clonotype was observed a few times. The CDR3 protein is CATKGGSETQYF. In nucleotides, the CDR3 is TGTGCCACGAAAGGGGGTTCGGAGACCCAGTACTTC. The chain is built from TRBV12-3 or TRBV12-4 and TRBJ2-5; perhaps TRBD1 as D (6 bases). Trimming stripped 10 bases from V and 5 bases from J, with 14 bases between. CDR3 length: 12 residues.